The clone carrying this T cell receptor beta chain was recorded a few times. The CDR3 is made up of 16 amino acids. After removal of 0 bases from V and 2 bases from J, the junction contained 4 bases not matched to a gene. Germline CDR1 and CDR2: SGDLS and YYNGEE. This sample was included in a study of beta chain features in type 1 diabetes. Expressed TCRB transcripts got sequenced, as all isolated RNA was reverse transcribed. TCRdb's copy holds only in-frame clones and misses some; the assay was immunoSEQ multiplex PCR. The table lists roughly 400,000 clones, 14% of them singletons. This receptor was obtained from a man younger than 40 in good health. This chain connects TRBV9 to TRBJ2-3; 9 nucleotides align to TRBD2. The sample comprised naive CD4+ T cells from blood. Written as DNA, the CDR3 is TGTGCCAGCAGCGTAGAGGCGGGACTAGCCACAGATACGCAGTATTTT. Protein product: CASSVEAGLATDTQYF.